This TCR beta chain was recovered during a study of T cells in Graves' hyperthyroidism and ophthalmopathy. General study results and limits: Most thyroid clonotypes with frequency above 0.001 were detected in blood.

Clinical symptoms, serum thyroxine, TRAb, thyroid ultrasound and orbital computed tomography informed diagnoses. It was RNA transcripts that yielded the amplified TCR beta CDR3 regions. HTBI primers drove first-round RT-PCR of the TCR CDR3. MiXCR, applied by TCRdb to the multiplex PCR reads, yields one record per CDR3 protein. Among about 480,000 distinct CDR3 sequences, less than 25% were seen once, and the ten largest hold approximately 10%. V lost 6 bases and J lost 3, with 16 bases in between. The CDR3 is 15 amino acids. Looked up from germline, CDR1 is SGHRS and CDR2 is YFSETQ. This clonotype turned up a few times. Its target is unknown.

This sequence was found in a woman in her thirties with Graves' ophthalmopathy. The sample was blood. The chain combines TRBV5-1 with TRBJ1-3; D is undetermined. CDR3 DNA: TGCGCCAGCATGACCGACGGAGAATATGGAAACACCATATATTTT. This codes for CASMTDGEYGNTIYF.